This T cell receptor (beta chain) was identified in a study of PD-1 blockade in classical Hodgkin lymphoma. Study-wide findings and caveats: It was CD4+ TCR diversity, not CD8+, that rose significantly by C4D1. Possible causes of repertoire differences, disease activity or prior therapy, remain undefined.

The CDR3 extends over 13 amino acids. Per the germline V gene, CDR1 is MDHEN and CDR2 is SYDVKM. Trimming cost V 8 bases and J 6 bases, with 16 bases left between them. Measured with immunoSEQ multiplex PCR; TCRdb has only the in-frame clones, and not every one. The data show approximately 7,900 clones, roughly 74% seen once. The table lists this clone with a few counts. Its antigen is unknown. Time point given: cycle 4 day 1 (C4D1), after less than 7 weeks of nivolumab. Every one of the patients relapsed after autologous stem cell transplantation (brentuximab vedotin exposure was variable). The receptor comes from a human donor with classical Hodgkin lymphoma. The sequencing here drew on peripheral blood mononuclear cells (PBMCs), taken before the fourth cycle of nivolumab. The chain recombines TRBV28 with TRBJ1-2; the D is unclear. CDR3 in amino acids: CASGNGRTDGYTF. The DNA of the CDR3 is TGTGCCAGCGGGAACGGACGGACCGATGGCTACACCTTC.